The sequence of this TCR beta chain was determined in a study of cytomegalovirus exposure and HLA in healthy donors. General study findings and limits: The study had only CMV serostatus as immune exposure information. In an earlier analysis, productive rearrangement rates for most beta V segments clustered near 87% or 30%. Testing in vitro showed three CMV-associated chains specific for CMV antigens. For TCR beta chains, V- and J-gene trimming was later linked to a missense DCLRE1C variant.

In the case of this clone: The antigen remains undetermined.

The primer mix had 60 Vbeta and 13 Jbeta primers. Profiled with immunoSEQ multiplex PCR; TCRdb holds only in-frame clones, not every one. The data contain about 170,000 clones, around 81% of them singletons. Germline V gene data show CDR1 as MRHNA and CDR2 as SNTAGT. With 9 bases removed from V and 4 bases from J, the gap between germline ends came to 15 bases. This CDR3 is 13 amino acids long. The TCR comes from a young woman in good health and CMV-seropositive. The chain links TRBV6-4 to TRBJ1-1, with TRBD1 as a possible D gene (5 bases). Sequenced sample: PBMCs. The CDR3 reads CASSRVLGTEAFF. The CDR3 bases are TGTGCCAGTTCCAGGGTATTGGGCACTGAAGCTTTCTTT.